A selection of T cell receptor beta chains follows, all from one sample in a study of cytomegalovirus exposure and HLA in healthy donors. Sequenced by immunoSEQ multiplex PCR; TCRdb stores in-frame clones only, minus some. The sample lists roughly 120,000 clones; about 86% were seen once. Material for sequencing was PBMCs. Receptors were obtained from a man in his forties in good health and CMV-seronegative. Both conserved end residues are part of each CDR3. D genes are given only for firm matches. A clone size is listed for some rows: how often the clone was seen (once, few, many), or a class if it is expanded.

TRBV2	TRBJ2-5	NA	few	CASRAGPGETQYF	TGTGCCAGCAGGGCGGGACCGGGAGAGACCCAGTACTTC
TRBV10-3	TRBJ2-1	NA	NA	CAIQDSLPYNEQFF	TGTGCCATCCAGGACAGCCTCCCTTACAATGAGCAGTTCTTC
TRBV5-6	TRBJ1-3	NA	once	CASRFLGQTSGNTIYF	TGTGCCAGCAGATTCCTGGGCCAAACCTCTGGAAACACCATATATTTT
TRBV2	TRBJ2-5	TRBD1	NA	CASEETGAIETQYF	TGTGCCAGCGAGGAGACAGGGGCGATAGAGACCCAGTACTTC
TRBV5-4	TRBJ1-6	TRBD1	NA	CASSSTGTGRSPLHF	TGTGCCAGCAGCTCGACCGGGACAGGGCGATCACCCCTCCACTTT
TRBV11-3	TRBJ2-1	TRBD1	NA	CASSRTGKVDEQFF	TGTGCCAGCAGCCGGACAGGGAAGGTAGATGAGCAGTTCTTC
TRBV4-3	TRBJ2-3	TRBD2	NA	CASSQEGGGWTDTQYF	TGCGCCAGCAGCCAAGAGGGCGGGGGGTGGACAGATACGCAGTATTTT
TRBV6-1	TRBJ2-7	NA	NA	CASSDRGSYEQYF	TGTGCCAGCAGTGATCGGGGATCCTACGAGCAGTACTTC
TRBV6-6	TRBJ2-5	TRBD2	NA	CASRWTSGARTQYF	TGTGCCAGCAGATGGACTAGCGGAGCTAGGACCCAGTACTTC
TRBV14	TRBJ1-2	NA	NA	CASSQDEGGALGFHYGYTF	TGTGCCAGCAGCCAAGATGAAGGAGGAGCATTAGGCTTTCACTATGGCTACACCTTC